Below, 16 T cell receptor beta chains from the same sample are listed, as sequenced in a study of identical twins. TCRdb processed the 5' RACE reads anew with MiXCR; each CDR3 protein has one entry. The table has fewer than 250,000 distinct CDR3 sequences, around 15% seen once. The data also belong to a second study, concerning T cells expressing NK-cell markers.

The sequencing input was CD8+ T cells sorted from blood. All receptors come from a woman aged 18-30 years in good health.

The genes are TRBV12-3 or TRBV12-4 and TRBJ2-3, with a possible D match to TRBD2 (7 bases). The V end was cut by 8 bases, the J end by 5 bases, with 17 bases between. The CDR3 contains 14 residues. CDR3 sequence: CASSDRGAVDTQYF. CDR3 nucleotides: TGTGCCAGCTCCGACCGGGGGGCGGTAGATACGCAGTATTTT.

This clonotype was detected ten times or more. The genes are TRBV27 and TRBJ2-5; 7 bases are a match to TRBD1. The CDR3 extends over 16 amino acids. Trimming cost V 0 bases and J 0 bases; bases outside gene matches: 4. Germline CDR1 is MNHEY and CDR2 is SMNVEV (reference sequence). The CDR3 loop reads CASSLSGTANQETQYF. CDR3 bases: TGTGCCAGCAGTTTATCCGGGACAGCGAACCAAGAGACCCAGTACTTC.

This chain connects TRBV12-3 or TRBV12-4 to TRBJ1-3; D not resolved. V lost 1 base and J 6 bases, leaving 1 base between the germline ends. This CDR3 has 11 residues. DNA of the CDR3: TGTGCCAGCAGTTTAGAAAACACCATATATTTT. Translating it yields CASSLENTIYF.

The chain uses TRBV7-8 and TRBJ2-7, with D possibly being TRBD1 (6 bases). CDR3 length equals 11 residues. Trimming cost V 7 bases and J 4 bases, with 8 bases left between them. The germline gives CDR1 SGHVS, CDR2 FQNEAQ. The CDR3 nucleotides are TGTGCCAGCACCACAGGGTACGAGCAGTACTTC. It is translated as CASTTGYEQYF.

A few counts support this clonotype. The rearrangement uses TRBV29-1 and TRBJ2-3; D remains unclear. Trimming took 5 bases from V and 4 from J, leaving 4 bases between them. The V gene's germline CDR1 is SQVTM and CDR2 ANQGSEA. The CDR3 is 10 amino acids. The CDR3 spells CSVLSDTQYF. CDR3 nucleotides: TGCAGCGTTTTGTCAGATACGCAGTATTTT.

This clonotype has more than one count but fewer than ten. The chain is built from TRBV7-8 and TRBJ2-1, with 7 bases that match TRBD2. Germline loops: CDR1 SGHVS, CDR2 FQNEAQ. The CDR3 has 13 residues. Trimming took 4 bases from V and 8 from J; bases not matched to a gene: 5. The CDR3 coding sequence is TGTGCCAGCAGCTCCGGACTAGTTGATGAGCAGTTCTTC. This translates into CASSSGLVDEQFF.

V gene TRBV20-1 combines with J gene TRBJ1-1; 8 positions agree with TRBD1. From germline, CDR1 is DFQATT and CDR2 SNEGSKA (reference sequence). Trimming cost V 3 bases and J 3 bases; bases outside gene matches: 3. CDR3 length: 13 amino acids. The CDR3 DNA reads as TGCAGTGCTAGCCCAGGGGGCGACACTGAAGCTTTCTTT. Amino acids: CSASPGGDTEAFF.

This clonotype has only a few counts. This chain links TRBV12-5 with TRBJ2-2; D uncertain. The CDR3 is 12 residues long. V lost 3 bases to trimming and J lost 6 bases, with 5 bases between them. Germline V gene data show CDR1 as LGHNT and CDR2 as FRNRAP. The chain's CDR3 is CASGLGAGELFF. The CDR3 bases are TGTGCTAGTGGTTTAGGAGCCGGGGAGCTGTTTTTT.

This sequence joins TRBV6-1 and TRBJ2-6; a weak D match, TRBD1 (6 bases). Per the germline V gene, CDR1 is MNHNS and CDR2 is SASEGT. The CDR3 is 15 amino acids. Deletions cut 7 bases from V and 0 bases from J, with 10 bases between. The DNA for the CDR3 is TGTGCCAGCACCACAGGGTTCTCTGGGGCCAACGTCCTGACTTTC. Its translation: CASTTGFSGANVLTF.

In its sample, this clonotype was seen a few times. This chain links TRBV11-2 with TRBJ2-3, with TRBD2 identical over 10 bases. The ends lost 4 bases at V and 0 bases at J; junction bases unmatched: 4. The length of the CDR3 is 16 residues. Germline CDR1 is SGHAT and CDR2 is FQNNGV. CDR3 amino acids: CASSSTTSGSTDTQYF. The DNA for the CDR3 is TGTGCCAGCAGCTCCACGACTAGCGGGAGCACAGATACGCAGTATTTT.

CDR3 DNA sequence: TGTGCCAGCAGCCAACTCCGCTACAATGAGCAGTTCTTC. Translated, it gives CASSQLRYNEQFF. V is TRBV14 and J is TRBJ2-1; no clear D. The CDR3 has 13 residues. The germline V gene has CDR1 SGHDN and CDR2 FVKESK. With 2 bases removed from V and 3 bases from J, the gap between germline ends came to 5 bases.

The gene calls are TRBV10-1 and TRBJ2-7, with 7 bases lining up with TRBD2. Per the germline V gene, CDR1 is WNHNN and CDR2 is SYGVQD (reference sequence). Trimming removed 3 bases from V and 0 bases from J; junction bases left unmatched: 2. The CDR3 extends over 14 amino acids. CDR3 in amino acids: CASSEAGRSYEQYF. DNA of the CDR3: TGCGCCAGCAGTGAAGCGGGGCGCTCCTACGAGCAGTACTTC.

DNA of the CDR3: TGCAGCGCCCTTGCCGAGACCCAGTACTTC. It translates to CSALAETQYF. The gene calls are TRBV29-1 and TRBJ2-5; D ambiguous. There are 10 residues in the CDR3. CDR1 is SQVTM, CDR2 ANQGSEA, per germline. Between the trimmed V and J ends, which lost 7 bases and 5 bases, there was a span of 8 bases.

The chain carries TRBV7-2 and TRBJ2-2; a weak D match, TRBD2 (6 bases). Germline loops: CDR1 SGHTA, CDR2 FQGNSA. V was clipped by 5 bases and J by 5 bases, with 12 bases between them. The CDR3 totals 14 residues. This CDR3 is CASSPDGRTGELFF. The CDR3 nucleotides read TGTGCCAGCAGCCCTGATGGGAGGACCGGGGAGCTGTTTTTT.

The rearrangement uses TRBV30 and TRBJ2-7; no reliable D call. V was trimmed by 1 base and J by 0 bases, leaving 4 bases between them. The germline V gene encodes CDR1 GTSNPN and CDR2 SVGIG (reference sequence). The CDR3 is 12 amino acids. In DNA form, the CDR3 reads TGTGCCTGGAGTGCGTACTCCTACGAGCAGTACTTC. It translates to CAWSAYSYEQYF.

The V and J genes are TRBV13 and TRBJ2-1, with 9 bases matching TRBD1. V lost 1 base, J lost 6 bases, and 7 bases stayed unmatched. The CDR3 consists of 16 residues. The germline V gene has CDR1 PRHDT and CDR2 FYEKMQ (reference sequence). The chain's CDR3 is CASSLETGGKGNEQFF. In nucleotides, the CDR3 is TGTGCCAGCAGCTTAGAGACAGGGGGGAAAGGCAATGAGCAGTTCTTC.